This T cell receptor beta chain came from a study of cytomegalovirus exposure and HLA in healthy donors. PCR primers comprised 60 Vbeta and 13 Jbeta primers. Profiling relied on immunoSEQ multiplex PCR, and the TCRdb table lists in-frame clones only, not all of them. The data contain around 110,000 clones, about 59% of them singletons. V lost 3 bases, J lost 0 bases, and 8 bases lay in between. The germline gives CDR1 MGHRA, CDR2 YSYEKL. The CDR3 covers 14 residues. This receptor was obtained from a woman in her thirties or forties in good health and CMV-seropositive. V gene TRBV4-1 combines with J gene TRBJ1-1, with a weak D call TRBD1 (5 bases). The sequenced material came from PBMCs. The CDR3 is CASSQGDLNTEAFF. CDR3 nucleotide sequence: TGCGCCAGCAGCCAGGGGGACTTGAACACTGAAGCTTTCTTT.